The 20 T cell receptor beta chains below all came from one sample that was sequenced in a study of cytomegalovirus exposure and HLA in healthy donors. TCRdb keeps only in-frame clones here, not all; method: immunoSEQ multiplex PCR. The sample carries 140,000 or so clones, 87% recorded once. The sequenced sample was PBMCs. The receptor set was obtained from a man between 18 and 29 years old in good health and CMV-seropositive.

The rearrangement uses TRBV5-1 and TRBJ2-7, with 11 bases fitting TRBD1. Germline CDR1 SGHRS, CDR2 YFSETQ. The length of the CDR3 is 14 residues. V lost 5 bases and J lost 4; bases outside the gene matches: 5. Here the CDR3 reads CASSPDRGRYEQYF. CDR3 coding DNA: TGCGCCAGCAGTCCGGACAGGGGGCGGTACGAGCAGTACTTC.

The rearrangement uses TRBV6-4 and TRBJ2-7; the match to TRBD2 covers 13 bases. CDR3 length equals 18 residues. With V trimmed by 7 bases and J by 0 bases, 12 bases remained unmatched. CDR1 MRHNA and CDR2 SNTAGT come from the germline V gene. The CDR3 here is CASIVRTSGGRSSYEQYF. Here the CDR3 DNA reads TGTGCCAGCATTGTCCGGACTAGCGGGGGCCGGAGCTCCTACGAGCAGTACTTC.

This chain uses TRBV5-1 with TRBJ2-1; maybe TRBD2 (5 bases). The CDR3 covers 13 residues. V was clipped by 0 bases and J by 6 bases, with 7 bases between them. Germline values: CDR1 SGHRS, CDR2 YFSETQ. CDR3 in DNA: TGCGCCAGCAGCTTGGTTCGGGGCAATGAGCAGTTCTTC. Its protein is CASSLVRGNEQFF.

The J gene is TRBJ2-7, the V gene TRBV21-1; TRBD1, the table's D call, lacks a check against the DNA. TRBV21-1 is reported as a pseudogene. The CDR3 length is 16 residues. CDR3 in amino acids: CASSSSGTGGSYEQYF. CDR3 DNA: TGTGCCAGCTCCTCTTCCGGGACAGGGGGTTCCTACGAGCAGTACTTC.

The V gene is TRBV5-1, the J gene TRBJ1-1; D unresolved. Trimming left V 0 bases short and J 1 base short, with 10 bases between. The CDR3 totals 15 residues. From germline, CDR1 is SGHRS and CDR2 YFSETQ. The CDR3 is CASSLDGVRNTEAFF. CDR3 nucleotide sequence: TGCGCCAGCAGCTTGGATGGAGTTAGGAACACTGAAGCTTTCTTT.

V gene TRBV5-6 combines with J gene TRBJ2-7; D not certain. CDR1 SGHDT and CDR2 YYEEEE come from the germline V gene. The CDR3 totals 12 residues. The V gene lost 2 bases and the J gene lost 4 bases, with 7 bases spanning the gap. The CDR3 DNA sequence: TGTGCCAGCAGCTTACAGCTTTACGAGCAGTACTTC. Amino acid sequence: CASSLQLYEQYF.

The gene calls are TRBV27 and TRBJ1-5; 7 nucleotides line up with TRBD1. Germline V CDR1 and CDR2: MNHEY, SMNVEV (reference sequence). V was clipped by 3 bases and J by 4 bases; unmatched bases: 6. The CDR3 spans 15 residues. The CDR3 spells CASSFGGTANQPQHF. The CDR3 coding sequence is TGTGCCAGCAGTTTCGGTGGGACAGCTAATCAGCCCCAGCATTTT.

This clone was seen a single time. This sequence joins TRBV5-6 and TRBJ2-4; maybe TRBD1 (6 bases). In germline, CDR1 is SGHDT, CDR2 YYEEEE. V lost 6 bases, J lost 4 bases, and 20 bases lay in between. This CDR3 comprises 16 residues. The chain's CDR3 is CASTQIEIQGKNIQYF. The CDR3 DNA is TGTGCCAGCACCCAGATCGAGATACAGGGTAAAAACATTCAGTACTTC.

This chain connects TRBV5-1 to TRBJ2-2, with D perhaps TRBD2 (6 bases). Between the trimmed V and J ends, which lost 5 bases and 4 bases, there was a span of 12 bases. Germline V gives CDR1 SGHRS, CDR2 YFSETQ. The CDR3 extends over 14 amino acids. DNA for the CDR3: TGCGCCAGCAGGTCCCGGGGAGGCACCGGGGAGCTGTTTTTT. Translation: CASRSRGGTGELFF.

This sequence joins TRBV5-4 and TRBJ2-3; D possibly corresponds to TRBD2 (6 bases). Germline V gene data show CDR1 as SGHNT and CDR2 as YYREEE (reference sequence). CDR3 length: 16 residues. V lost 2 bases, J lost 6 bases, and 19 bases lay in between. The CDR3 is CASSLKGWLGGDTQYF. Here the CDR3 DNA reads TGTGCCAGCAGCTTAAAAGGCTGGCTAGGAGGGGATACGCAGTATTTT.

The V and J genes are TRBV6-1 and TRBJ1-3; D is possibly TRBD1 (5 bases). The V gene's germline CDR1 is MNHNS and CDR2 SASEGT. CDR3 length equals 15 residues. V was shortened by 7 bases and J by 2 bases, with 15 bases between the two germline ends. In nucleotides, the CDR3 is TGTGCCAGCACTATGGGGCCTCCTGCTGGAAACACCATATATTTT. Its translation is CASTMGPPAGNTIYF.

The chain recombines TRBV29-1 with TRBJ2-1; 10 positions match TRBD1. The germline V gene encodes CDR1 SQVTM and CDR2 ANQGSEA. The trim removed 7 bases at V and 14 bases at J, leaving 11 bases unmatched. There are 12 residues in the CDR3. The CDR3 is CSGDTSGTGEFF. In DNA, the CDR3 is TGCAGCGGGGATACTTCCGGGACAGGGGAGTTCTTC.

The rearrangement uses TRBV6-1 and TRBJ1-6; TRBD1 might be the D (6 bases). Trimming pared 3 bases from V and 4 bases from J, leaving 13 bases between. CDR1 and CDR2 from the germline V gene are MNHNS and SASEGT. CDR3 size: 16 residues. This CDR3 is CASSEGPRGYNSPLHF. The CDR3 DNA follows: TGTGCCAGCAGTGAGGGACCCAGGGGATATAATTCACCCCTCCACTTT.

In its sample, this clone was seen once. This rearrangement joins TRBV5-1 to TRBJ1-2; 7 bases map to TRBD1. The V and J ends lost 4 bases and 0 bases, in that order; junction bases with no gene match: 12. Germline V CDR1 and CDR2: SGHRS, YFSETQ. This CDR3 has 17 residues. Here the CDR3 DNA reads TGCGCCAGCAGCCGGATCGTTCCGGGACAGTCTAACTATGGCTACACCTTC. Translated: CASSRIVPGQSNYGYTF.

CDR3 sequence (DNA): TGTGCCAGTAGCGGACAGGGATTCTCCTACGAGCAGTACTTC. This encodes CASSGQGFSYEQYF. The chain recombines TRBV19 with TRBJ2-7; 8 bases map to TRBD1. Germline lookup yields CDR1 LNHDA and CDR2 SQIVND (reference sequence). V lost 6 bases and J lost 0; bases outside the gene matches: 4. The CDR3 sequence is 14 residues long.

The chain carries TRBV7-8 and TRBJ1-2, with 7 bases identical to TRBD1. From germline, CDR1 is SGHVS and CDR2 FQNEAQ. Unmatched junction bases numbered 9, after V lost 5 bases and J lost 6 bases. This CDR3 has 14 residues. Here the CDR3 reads CASSGSGGINGYTF. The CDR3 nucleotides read TGTGCCAGCAGCGGATCAGGGGGGATAAATGGCTACACCTTC.

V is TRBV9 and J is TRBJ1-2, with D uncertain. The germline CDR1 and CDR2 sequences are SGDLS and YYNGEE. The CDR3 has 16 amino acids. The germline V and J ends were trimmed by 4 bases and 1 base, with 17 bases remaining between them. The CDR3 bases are TGTGCCAGCAGCCTAGAGGTGCAGCCAGGTAACTATGGCTACACCTTC. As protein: CASSLEVQPGNYGYTF.

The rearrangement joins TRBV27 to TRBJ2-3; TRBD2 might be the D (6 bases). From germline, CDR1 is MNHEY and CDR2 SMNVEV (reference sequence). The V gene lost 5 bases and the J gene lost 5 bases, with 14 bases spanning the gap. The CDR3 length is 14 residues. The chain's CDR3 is CASSPPEGLDTQYF. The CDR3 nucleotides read TGTGCCAGCAGTCCCCCGGAGGGGTTAGATACGCAGTATTTT.

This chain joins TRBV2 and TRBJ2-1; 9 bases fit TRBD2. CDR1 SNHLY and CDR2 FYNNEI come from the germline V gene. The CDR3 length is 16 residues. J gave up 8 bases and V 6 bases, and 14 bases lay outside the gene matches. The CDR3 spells CASRFSGSRFTDEQFF. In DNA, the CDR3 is TGTGCCAGCAGGTTTAGCGGGAGCAGGTTTACGGATGAGCAGTTCTTC.

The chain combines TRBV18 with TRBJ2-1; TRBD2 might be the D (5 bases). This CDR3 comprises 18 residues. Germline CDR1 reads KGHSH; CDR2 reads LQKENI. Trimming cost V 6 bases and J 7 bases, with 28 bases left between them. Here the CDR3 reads CASSRTPGTFGDGNEQFF. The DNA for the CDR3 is TGTGCCAGCTCCCGGACCCCAGGCACCTTCGGGGATGGGAATGAGCAGTTCTTC.